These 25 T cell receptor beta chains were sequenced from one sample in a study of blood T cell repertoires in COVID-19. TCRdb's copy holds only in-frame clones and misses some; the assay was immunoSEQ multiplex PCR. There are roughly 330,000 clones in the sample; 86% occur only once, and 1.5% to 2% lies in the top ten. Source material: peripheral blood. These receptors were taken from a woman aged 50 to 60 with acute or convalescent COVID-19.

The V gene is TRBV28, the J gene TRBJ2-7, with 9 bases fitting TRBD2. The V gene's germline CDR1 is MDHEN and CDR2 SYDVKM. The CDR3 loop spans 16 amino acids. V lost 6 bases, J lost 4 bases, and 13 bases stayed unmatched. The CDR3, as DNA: TGTGCCAGCAGCGCACCGGGAGCGGGAGGTCCTTACGAGCAGTACTTC. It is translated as CASSAPGAGGPYEQYF.

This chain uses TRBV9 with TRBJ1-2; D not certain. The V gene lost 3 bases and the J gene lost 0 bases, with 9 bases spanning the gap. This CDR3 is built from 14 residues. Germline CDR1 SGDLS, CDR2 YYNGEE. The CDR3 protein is CASSAFESNYGYTF. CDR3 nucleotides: TGTGCCAGCAGCGCCTTCGAGTCTAACTATGGCTACACCTTC.

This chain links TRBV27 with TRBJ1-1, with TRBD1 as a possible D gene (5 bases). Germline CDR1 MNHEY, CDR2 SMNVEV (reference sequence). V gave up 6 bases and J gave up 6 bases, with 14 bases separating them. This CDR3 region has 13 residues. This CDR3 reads CASRFQGLAEAFF. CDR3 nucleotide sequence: TGTGCCAGCAGGTTCCAGGGTTTAGCTGAAGCTTTCTTT.

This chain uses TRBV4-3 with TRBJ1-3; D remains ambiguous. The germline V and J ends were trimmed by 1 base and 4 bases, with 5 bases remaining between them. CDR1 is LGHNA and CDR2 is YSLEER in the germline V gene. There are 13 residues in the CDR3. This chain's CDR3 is CASSQVSGNTIYF. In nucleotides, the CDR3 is TGCGCCAGCAGCCAAGTAAGCGGAAACACCATATATTTT.

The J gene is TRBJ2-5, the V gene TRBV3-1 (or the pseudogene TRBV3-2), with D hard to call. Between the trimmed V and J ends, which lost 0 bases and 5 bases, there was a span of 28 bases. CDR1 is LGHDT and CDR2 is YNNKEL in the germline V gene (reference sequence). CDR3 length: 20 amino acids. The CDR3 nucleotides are TGTGCCAGCAGCCAAGAAAGCCGCCTCCTGGCGCGTTTCTTAGCTGAGACCCAGTACTTC. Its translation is CASSQESRLLARFLAETQYF.

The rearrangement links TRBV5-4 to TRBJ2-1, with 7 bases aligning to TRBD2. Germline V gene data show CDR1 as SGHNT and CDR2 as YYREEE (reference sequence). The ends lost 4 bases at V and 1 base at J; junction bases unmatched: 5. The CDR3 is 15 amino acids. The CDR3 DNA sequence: TGTGCCAGCAGCGGGGGACTACCATCCTACAATGAGCAGTTCTTC. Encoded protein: CASSGGLPSYNEQFF.

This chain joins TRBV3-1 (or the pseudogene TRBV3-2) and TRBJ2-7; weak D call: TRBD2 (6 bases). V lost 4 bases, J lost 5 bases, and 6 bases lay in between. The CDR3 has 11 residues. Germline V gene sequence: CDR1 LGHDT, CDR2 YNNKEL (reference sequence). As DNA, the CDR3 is TGTGCCAGCAGCCGGGGGGACGAGCAGTACTTC. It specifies CASSRGDEQYF.

The CDR3: CASSLARASGRYEQFF. CDR3 sequence (DNA): TGCGCCAGCAGCTTGGCCAGGGCTAGCGGGAGATATGAGCAGTTCTTC. The chain combines TRBV5-1 with TRBJ2-1, with TRBD2 identical over 10 bases. Trimming cost V 0 bases and J 8 bases; bases outside gene matches: 8. The CDR3 runs to 16 residues. CDR1 is SGHRS and CDR2 is YFSETQ in the germline V gene.

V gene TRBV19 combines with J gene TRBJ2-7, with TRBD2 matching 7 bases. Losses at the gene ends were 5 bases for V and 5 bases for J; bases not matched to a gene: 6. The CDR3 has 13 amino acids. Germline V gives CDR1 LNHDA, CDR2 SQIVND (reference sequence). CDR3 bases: TGTGCCAGTAGTGCGGGAGAAAGGGACGAGCAGTACTTC. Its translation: CASSAGERDEQYF. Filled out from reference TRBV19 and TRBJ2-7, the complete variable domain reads DGGITQSPKYLFRKEGQNVTLSCEQNLNHDAMYWYRQDPGQGLRLIYYSQIVNDFQKGDIAEGYSVSREKKESFPLTVTSAQKNPTAFYLCASSAGERDEQYFGPGTRLTVT.

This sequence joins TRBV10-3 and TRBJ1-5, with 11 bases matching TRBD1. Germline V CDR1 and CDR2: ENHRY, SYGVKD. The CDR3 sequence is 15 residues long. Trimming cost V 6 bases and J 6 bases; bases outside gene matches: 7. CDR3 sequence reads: CAISADRGPGQPQHF. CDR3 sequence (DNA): TGTGCCATCAGCGCGGACAGGGGGCCCGGTCAGCCCCAGCATTTT.

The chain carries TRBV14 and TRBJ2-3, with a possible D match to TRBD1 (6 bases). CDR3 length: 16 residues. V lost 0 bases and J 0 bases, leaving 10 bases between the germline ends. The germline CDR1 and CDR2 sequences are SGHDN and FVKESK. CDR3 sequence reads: CASSQELGASTDTQYF. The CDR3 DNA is TGTGCCAGCAGCCAAGAGCTGGGGGCGAGCACAGATACGCAGTATTTT.

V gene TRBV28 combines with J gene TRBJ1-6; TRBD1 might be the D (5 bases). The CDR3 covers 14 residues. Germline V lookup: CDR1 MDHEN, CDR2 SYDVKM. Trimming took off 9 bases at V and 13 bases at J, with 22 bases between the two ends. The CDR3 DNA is TGTGCCAGTAAATCAGGGTCCTCGGGGGGGCCCCTCCACTTT. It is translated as CASKSGSSGGPLHF.

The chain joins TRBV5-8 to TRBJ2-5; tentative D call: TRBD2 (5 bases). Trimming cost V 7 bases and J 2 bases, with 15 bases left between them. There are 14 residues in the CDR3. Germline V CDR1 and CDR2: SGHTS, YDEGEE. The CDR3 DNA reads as TGTGCCAGCGGACTCGCGAGCAGACAAGAGACCCAGTACTTC. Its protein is CASGLASRQETQYF.

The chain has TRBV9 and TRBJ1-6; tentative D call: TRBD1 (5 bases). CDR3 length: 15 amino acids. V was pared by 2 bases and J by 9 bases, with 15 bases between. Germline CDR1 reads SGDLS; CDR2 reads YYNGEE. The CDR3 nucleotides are TGTGCCAGCAGCGTTAGCAGGGAGGGTCGTTCACCCCTCCACTTT. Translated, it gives CASSVSREGRSPLHF.

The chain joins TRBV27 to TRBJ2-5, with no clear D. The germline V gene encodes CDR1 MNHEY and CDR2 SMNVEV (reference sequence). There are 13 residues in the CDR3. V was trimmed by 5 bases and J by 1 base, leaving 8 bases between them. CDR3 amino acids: CASSTQFQETQYF. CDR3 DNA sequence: TGTGCCAGCAGTACCCAGTTCCAAGAGACCCAGTACTTC.

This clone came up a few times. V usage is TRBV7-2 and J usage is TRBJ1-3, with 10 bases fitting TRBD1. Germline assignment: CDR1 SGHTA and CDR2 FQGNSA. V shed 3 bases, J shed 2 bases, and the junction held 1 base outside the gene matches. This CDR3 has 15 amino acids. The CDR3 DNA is TGTGCCAGCAGCTTTGGACAGGGGGCTGGAAACACCATATATTTT. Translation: CASSFGQGAGNTIYF.

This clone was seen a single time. As DNA, the CDR3 is TGTGCCAGCAGCGTAGCTTACTCTCCGAGCTCCTACAATGAGCAGTTCTTC. Translated, it gives CASSVAYSPSSYNEQFF. The V call is TRBV9, the J call TRBJ2-1; D is ambiguous. The CDR3 has 17 amino acids. Trimming shortened V by 0 bases and J by 0 bases, and 13 bases separated the two germline ends. CDR1 SGDLS and CDR2 YYNGEE come from the germline V gene.

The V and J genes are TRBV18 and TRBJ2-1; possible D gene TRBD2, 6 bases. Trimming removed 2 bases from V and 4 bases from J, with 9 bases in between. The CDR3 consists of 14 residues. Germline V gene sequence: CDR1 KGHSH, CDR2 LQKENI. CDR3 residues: CASSPGDLYNEQFF. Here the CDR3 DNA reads TGTGCCAGCTCACCAGGGGACTTGTACAATGAGCAGTTCTTC.

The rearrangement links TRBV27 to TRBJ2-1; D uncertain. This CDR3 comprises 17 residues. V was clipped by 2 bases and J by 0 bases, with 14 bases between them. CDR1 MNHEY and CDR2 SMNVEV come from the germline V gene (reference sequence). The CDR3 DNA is TGTGCCAGCAGTTTAGGGTTCCGGGTAGACTCCTACAATGAGCAGTTCTTC. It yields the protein CASSLGFRVDSYNEQFF.

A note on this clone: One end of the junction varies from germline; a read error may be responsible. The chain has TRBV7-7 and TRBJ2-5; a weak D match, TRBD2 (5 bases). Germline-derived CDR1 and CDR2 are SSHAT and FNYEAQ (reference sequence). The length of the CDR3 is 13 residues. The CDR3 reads CASSLASRETQYF. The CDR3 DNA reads TGTGCTAGCAGCTTAGCGTCCAGAGAGACCCAGTACTTC.

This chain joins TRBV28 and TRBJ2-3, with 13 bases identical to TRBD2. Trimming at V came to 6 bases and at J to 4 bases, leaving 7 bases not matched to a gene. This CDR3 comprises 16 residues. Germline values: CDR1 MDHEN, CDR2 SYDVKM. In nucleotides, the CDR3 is TGTGCCAGCAGCCAGACTAGCGGGAGGTTGTCAGATACGCAGTATTTT. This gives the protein CASSQTSGRLSDTQYF.

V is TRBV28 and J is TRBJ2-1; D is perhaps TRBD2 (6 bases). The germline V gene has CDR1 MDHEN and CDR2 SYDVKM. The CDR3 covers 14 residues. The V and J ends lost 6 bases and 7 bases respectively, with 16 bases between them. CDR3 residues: CASSPHGGSNEQFF. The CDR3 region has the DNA TGTGCCAGCAGCCCTCACGGAGGGAGTAATGAGCAGTTCTTC. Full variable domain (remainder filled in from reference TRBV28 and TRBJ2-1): DVKVTQSSRYLVKRTGEKVFLECVQDMDHENMFWYRQDPGLGLRLIYFSYDVKMKEKGDIPEGYSVSREKKERFSLILESASTNQTSMYLCASSPHGGSNEQFFGPGTRLTVL.

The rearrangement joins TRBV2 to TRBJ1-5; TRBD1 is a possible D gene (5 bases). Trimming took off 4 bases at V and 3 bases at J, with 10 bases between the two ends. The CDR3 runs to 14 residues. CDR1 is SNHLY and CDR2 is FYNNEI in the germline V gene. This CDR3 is CASSGVGDNQPQHF. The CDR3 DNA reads TGTGCCAGCAGTGGAGTAGGGGACAATCAGCCCCAGCATTTT.

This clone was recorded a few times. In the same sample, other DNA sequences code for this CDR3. CDR3 in amino acids: CASSPQGNTGELFF. CDR3 DNA: TGCGCCAGCAGCCCGCAGGGTAACACCGGGGAGCTGTTTTTT. The chain links TRBV5-1 to TRBJ2-2, with D tentatively TRBD1 (5 bases). The CDR3 loop spans 14 amino acids. Germline V lookup: CDR1 SGHRS, CDR2 YFSETQ. Trimming removed 4 bases from V and 2 bases from J, with 9 bases in between.

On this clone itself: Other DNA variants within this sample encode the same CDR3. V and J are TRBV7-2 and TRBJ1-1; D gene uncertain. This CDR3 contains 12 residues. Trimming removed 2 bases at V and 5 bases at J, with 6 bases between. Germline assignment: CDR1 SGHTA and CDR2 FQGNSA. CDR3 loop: CASSLRETEAFF. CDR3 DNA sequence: TGTGCCAGCAGCTTAAGGGAGACTGAAGCTTTCTTT.